The 8 T cell receptor beta chains below all came from one sample that was sequenced in a study of T cell responses to AZD1222 COVID-19 vaccine. Repertoires were generated with immunoSEQ multiplex PCR, while TCRdb's copy carries only in-frame clones and drops some. The sample gives approximately 100,000 clones, more than 85% of which show up once; roughly 1.1% is in the top ten. This specimen was peripheral blood, taken on day 0 of AZD1222 vaccination. These receptors originate from an adult in good health.

The V gene is TRBV6-6, the J gene TRBJ1-1, with TRBD1 matching 9 bases. The CDR3 is 14 amino acids. Germline V gene sequence: CDR1 MNHNY, CDR2 SVGAGI (reference sequence). V lost 4 bases, J lost 4 bases, and 4 bases stayed unmatched. Here the CDR3 reads CASSSDRGVTEAFF. The CDR3 DNA reads TGTGCCAGCAGTTCGGACAGGGGAGTCACTGAAGCTTTCTTT.

This chain links TRBV7-8 with TRBJ1-2; D is possibly TRBD1 (5 bases). This CDR3 has 15 amino acids. CDR1 is SGHVS and CDR2 is FQNEAQ in the germline V gene. Between the trimmed V and J ends, which lost 4 bases and 11 bases, there was a span of 23 bases. CDR3 region: CASSSRAGNSLGYTF. The CDR3 region has the DNA TGTGCCAGCAGCTCCCGGGCAGGGAACAGCCTAGGATACACCTTC.

The chain combines TRBV7-3 with TRBJ1-1, with D possibly matching TRBD1 (6 bases). The V and J ends lost 1 base and 3 bases respectively, with 6 bases between them. The CDR3 sequence is 13 residues long. Germline V gives CDR1 SGHTA, CDR2 FQGTGA. CDR3 region: CASSLNRDTEAFF. The CDR3 DNA reads TGTGCCAGCAGCTTAAACAGGGACACTGAAGCTTTCTTT.

As to this clone: The same CDR3 is also encoded by other DNA sequences in this sample. The rearrangement joins TRBV5-6 to TRBJ1-5, with D perhaps TRBD1 (5 bases). CDR1 and CDR2 (germline): SGHDT, YYEEEE. The ends were cut back, 1 base at V and 4 bases at J, with 12 bases in the middle. CDR3 length: 15 residues. Here the CDR3 reads CASSLRGRRNQPQHF. DNA for the CDR3: TGTGCCAGCAGCTTGAGGGGCAGGCGGAATCAGCCCCAGCATTTT.

The chain links TRBV2 to TRBJ2-2; 8 bases line up with TRBD1. Per germline, CDR1 SNHLY and CDR2 FYNNEI. The CDR3 extends over 15 amino acids. V lost 6 bases and J lost 2; bases outside the gene matches: 5. The CDR3 DNA reads TGTGCCAGCAGACAGGGGGAACTTAACACCGGGGAGCTGTTTTTT. Translation: CASRQGELNTGELFF.

This clone occurred once. J is TRBJ1-2 and V is TRBV5-6; 10 bases are shared with TRBD1. V trimming: 0 bases; J trimming: 4 bases; junction bases outside the gene matches: 12. Germline V gene lookup returns CDR1 SGHDT and CDR2 YYEEEE. This CDR3 spans 18 amino acids. CDR3 residues: CASSLGPGQGGRSYGYTF. DNA of the CDR3: TGTGCCAGCAGCTTGGGCCCCGGACAGGGGGGACGAAGCTATGGCTACACCTTC. The full variable domain, with the rest looked up from reference TRBV5-6 and TRBJ1-2, is DAGVTQSPTHLIKTRGQQVTLRCSPKSGHDTVSWYQQALGQGPQFIFQYYEEEERQRGNFPDRFSGHQFPNYSSELNVNALLLGDSALYLCASSLGPGQGGRSYGYTFGSGTRLTVV.

The chain has TRBV6-2 or TRBV6-3 and TRBJ1-5, with 8 bases fitting TRBD1. The CDR3 length is 15 residues. J was trimmed by 6 bases and V by 1 base; bases with no gene match: 5. The germline gives CDR1 MNHEY, CDR2 SVGEGT. CDR3 sequence: CASSYFDRGGQPQHF. CDR3 sequence (DNA): TGTGCCAGCAGTTACTTTGACAGGGGTGGTCAGCCCCAGCATTTT.

The chain combines TRBV19 with TRBJ1-5; D is unresolved. V was clipped by 2 bases and J by 6 bases, with 8 bases between them. This CDR3 has 13 amino acids. Germline CDR1 is LNHDA and CDR2 is SQIVND (reference sequence). In DNA form, the CDR3 reads TGTGCCAGTAGTATATCGGGGTTTCAGCCCCAGCATTTT. It yields the protein CASSISGFQPQHF. Full variable domain (rest looked up from reference TRBV19 and TRBJ1-5): DGGITQSPKYLFRKEGQNVTLSCEQNLNHDAMYWYRQDPGQGLRLIYYSQIVNDFQKGDIAEGYSVSREKKESFPLTVTSAQKNPTAFYLCASSISGFQPQHFGDGTRLSIL.